This paragraph reports one T cell receptor beta chain. Sequencing used immunoSEQ multiplex PCR; TCRdb keeps in-frame clones, though not all of them. The sample lists under 10,000 clones, about 93% occurring once. This sample is part of a study of T cells in tumors and immune-related adverse events. Trimming took off 4 bases at V and 3 bases at J, with 9 bases between the two ends. There are 13 residues in the CDR3. Germline V gene lookup returns CDR1 SNHLY and CDR2 FYNNEI. Sequencing used lymph node tissue, obtained from a patient treated with anti-PD-1 therapy. The chain employs TRBV2 and TRBJ1-2; D gene unclear. The TCR comes from a female donor with metastatic renal cell carcinoma. In DNA, the CDR3 is TGTGCCAGCAGTGGAGTAGGGCACTATGGCTACACCTTC. Amino acids: CASSGVGHYGYTF. The entire variable domain, with the rest obtained from reference TRBV2 and TRBJ1-2, is as follows: EPEVTQTPSHQVTQMGQEVILRCVPISNHLYFYWYRQILGQKVEFLVSFYNNEISEKSEIFDDQFSVERPDGSNFTLKIRSTKLEDSAMYFCASSGVGHYGYTFGSGTRLTVV.